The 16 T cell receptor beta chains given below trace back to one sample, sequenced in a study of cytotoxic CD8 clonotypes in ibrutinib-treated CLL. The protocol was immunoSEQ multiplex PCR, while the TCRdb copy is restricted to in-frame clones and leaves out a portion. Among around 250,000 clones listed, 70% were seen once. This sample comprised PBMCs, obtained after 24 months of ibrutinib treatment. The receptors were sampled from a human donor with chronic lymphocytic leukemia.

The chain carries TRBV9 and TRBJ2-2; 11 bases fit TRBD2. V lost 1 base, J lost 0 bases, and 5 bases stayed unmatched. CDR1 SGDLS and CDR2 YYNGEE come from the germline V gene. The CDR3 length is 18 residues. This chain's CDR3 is CASSVSSGLAANTGELFF. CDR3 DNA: TGTGCCAGCAGCGTAAGTTCGGGACTAGCGGCGAACACCGGGGAGCTGTTTTTT. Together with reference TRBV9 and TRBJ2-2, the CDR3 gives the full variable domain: DSGVTQTPKHLITATGQRVTLRCSPRSGDLSVYWYQQSLDQGLQFLIQYYNGEERAKGNILERFSAQQFPDLHSELNLSSLELGDSALYFCASSVSSGLAANTGELFFGEGSRLTVL.

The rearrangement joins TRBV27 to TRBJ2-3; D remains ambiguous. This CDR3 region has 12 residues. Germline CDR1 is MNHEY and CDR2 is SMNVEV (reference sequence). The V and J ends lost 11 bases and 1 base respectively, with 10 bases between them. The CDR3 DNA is TGTGCCCTCCCAACGGGCACAGATACGCAGTATTTT. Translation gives CALPTGTDTQYF.

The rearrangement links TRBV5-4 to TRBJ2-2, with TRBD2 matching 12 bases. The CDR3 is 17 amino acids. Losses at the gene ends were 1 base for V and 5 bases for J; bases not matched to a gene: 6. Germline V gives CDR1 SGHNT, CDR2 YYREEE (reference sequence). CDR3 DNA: TGTGCCAGCAGCTTGCTAGCGGGAGGGCCGGGTACCGGGGAGCTGTTTTTT. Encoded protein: CASSLLAGGPGTGELFF.

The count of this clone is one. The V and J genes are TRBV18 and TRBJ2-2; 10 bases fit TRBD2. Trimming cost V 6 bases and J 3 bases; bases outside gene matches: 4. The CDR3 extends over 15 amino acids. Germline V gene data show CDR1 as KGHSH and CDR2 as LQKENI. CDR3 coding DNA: TGTGCCAGCTCGTCCGGGACTAGCGACACCGGGGAGCTGTTTTTT. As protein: CASSSGTSDTGELFF.

CDR3 DNA sequence: TGTGCCAGCAGTGGTGAGCGGGGGATCTACAATGAGCAGTTCTTC. It is translated as CASSGERGIYNEQFF. The genes are TRBV25-1 and TRBJ2-1; 8 bases line up with TRBD2. The CDR3 consists of 15 residues. From germline, CDR1 is MGHDK and CDR2 SYGVNS. J gave up 3 bases and V 4 bases, and 5 bases lay outside the gene matches.

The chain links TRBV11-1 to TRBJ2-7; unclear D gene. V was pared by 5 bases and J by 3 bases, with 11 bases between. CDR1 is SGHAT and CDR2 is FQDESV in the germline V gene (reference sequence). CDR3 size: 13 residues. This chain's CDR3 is CASSAGGIYEQYF. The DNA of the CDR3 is TGTGCCAGCAGCGCAGGTGGAATCTACGAGCAGTACTTC.

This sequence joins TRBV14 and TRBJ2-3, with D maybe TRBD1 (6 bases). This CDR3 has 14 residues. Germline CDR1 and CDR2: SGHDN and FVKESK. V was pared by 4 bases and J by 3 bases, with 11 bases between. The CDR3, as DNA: TGTGCCAGCAGCCCGTCAGGACAGACAGATACGCAGTATTTT. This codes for CASSPSGQTDTQYF.

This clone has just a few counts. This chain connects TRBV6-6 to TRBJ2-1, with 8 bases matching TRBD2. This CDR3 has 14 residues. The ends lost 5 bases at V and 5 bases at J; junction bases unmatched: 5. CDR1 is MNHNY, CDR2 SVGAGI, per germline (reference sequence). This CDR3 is CASSERETHNEQFF. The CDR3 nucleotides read TGTGCCAGCAGTGAGCGGGAGACGCACAATGAGCAGTTCTTC.

CDR3 protein: CSVDGTSGPNEQFF. CDR3 nucleotides: TGCAGCGTCGACGGGACTAGCGGGCCAAATGAGCAGTTCTTC. The gene calls are TRBV29-1 and TRBJ2-1; TRBD2 matches at 12 bases. The CDR3 runs 14 residues. Germline CDR1 reads SQVTM; CDR2 reads ANQGSEA. The junction had 7 bases not matched to a gene; V was cut back by 6 bases and J by 7 bases.

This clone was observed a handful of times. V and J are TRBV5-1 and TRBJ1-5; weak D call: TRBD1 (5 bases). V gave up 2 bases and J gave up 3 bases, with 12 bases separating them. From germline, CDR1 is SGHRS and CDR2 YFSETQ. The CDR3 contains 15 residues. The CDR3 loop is CASSFSGTDNQPQHF. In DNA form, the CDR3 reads TGCGCCAGCAGCTTCTCCGGGACGGACAATCAGCCCCAGCATTTT.

The CDR3 DNA reads TGTGCCAGCAGTTTGACGGGATTCTCCTACGAGCAGTACTTC. It yields the protein CASSLTGFSYEQYF. The gene calls are TRBV27 and TRBJ2-7; a possible D gene is TRBD2 (5 bases). Trimming shortened V by 3 bases and J by 0 bases, and 9 bases separated the two germline ends. Germline V gene data show CDR1 as MNHEY and CDR2 as SMNVEV (reference sequence). This CDR3 is built from 14 residues.

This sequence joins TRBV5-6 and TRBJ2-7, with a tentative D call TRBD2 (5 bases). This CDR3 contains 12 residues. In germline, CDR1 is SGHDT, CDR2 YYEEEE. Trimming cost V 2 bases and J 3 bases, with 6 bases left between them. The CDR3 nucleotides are TGTGCCAGCAGCTTCGGGAACTACGAGCAGTACTTC. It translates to CASSFGNYEQYF.

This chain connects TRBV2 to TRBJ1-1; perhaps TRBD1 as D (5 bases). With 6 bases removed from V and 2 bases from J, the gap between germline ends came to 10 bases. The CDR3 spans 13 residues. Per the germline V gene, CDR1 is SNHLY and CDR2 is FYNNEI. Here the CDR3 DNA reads TGTGCCAGCAGGGGACGGGGAAACACTGAAGCTTTCTTT. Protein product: CASRGRGNTEAFF.

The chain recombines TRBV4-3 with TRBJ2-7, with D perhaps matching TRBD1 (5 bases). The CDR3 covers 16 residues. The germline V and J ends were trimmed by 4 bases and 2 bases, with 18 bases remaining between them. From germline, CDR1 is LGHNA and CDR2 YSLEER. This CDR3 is CASSPYSGQGPYEQYF. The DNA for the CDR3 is TGCGCCAGCAGCCCCTATTCCGGGCAGGGTCCCTACGAGCAGTACTTC.

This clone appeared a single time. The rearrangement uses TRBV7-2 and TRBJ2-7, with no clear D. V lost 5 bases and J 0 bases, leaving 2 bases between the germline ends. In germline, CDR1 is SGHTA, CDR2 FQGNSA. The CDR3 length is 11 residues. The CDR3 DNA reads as TGTGCCAGCAGCCGCTCCTACGAGCAGTACTTC. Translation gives CASSRSYEQYF.

The CDR3: CASSLASLAMNTEAFF. The CDR3, as DNA: TGTGCCAGCAGCTTGGCCTCTTTAGCTATGAACACTGAAGCTTTCTTT. The chain recombines TRBV5-6 with TRBJ1-1; no firm D call. Trimming left V 0 bases short and J 0 bases short, with 12 bases between. The CDR3 runs 16 residues. CDR1 is SGHDT, CDR2 YYEEEE, per germline.